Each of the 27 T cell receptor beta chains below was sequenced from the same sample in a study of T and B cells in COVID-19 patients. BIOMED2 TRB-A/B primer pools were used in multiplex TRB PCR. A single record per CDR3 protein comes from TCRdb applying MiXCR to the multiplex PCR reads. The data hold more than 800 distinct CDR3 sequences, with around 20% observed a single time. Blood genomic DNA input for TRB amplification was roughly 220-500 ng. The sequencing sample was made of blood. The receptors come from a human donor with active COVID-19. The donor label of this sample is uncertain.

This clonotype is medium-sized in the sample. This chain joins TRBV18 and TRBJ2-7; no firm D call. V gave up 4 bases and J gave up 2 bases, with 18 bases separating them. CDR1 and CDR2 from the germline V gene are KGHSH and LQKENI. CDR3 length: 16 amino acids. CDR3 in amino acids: CASSQIGRVSPYEQYF. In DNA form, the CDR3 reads TGTGCCAGCTCACAAATCGGGCGCGTCAGCCCCTACGAGCAGTACTTC.

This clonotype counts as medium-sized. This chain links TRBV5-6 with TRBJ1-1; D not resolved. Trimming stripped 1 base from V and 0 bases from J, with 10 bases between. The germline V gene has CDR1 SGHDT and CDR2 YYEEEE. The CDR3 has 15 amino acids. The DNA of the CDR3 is TGTGCCAGCAGCTTGACTGAAACTCTGAACACTGAAGCTTTCTTT. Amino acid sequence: CASSLTETLNTEAFF.

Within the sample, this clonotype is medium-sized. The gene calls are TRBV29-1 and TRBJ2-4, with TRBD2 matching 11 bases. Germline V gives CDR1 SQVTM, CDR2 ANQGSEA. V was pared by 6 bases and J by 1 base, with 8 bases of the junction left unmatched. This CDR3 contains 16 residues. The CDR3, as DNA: TGCAGCGTAGTAACTAGCGGGAGAGACGCCAAAAACATTCAGTACTTC. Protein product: CSVVTSGRDAKNIQYF.

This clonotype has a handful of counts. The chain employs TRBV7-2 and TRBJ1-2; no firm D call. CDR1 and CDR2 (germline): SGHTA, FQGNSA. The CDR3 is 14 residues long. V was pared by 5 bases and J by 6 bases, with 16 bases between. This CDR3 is CASSRRQGPDGYTF. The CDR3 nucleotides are TGTGCCAGCAGCCGCCGACAAGGGCCCGATGGCTACACCTTC.

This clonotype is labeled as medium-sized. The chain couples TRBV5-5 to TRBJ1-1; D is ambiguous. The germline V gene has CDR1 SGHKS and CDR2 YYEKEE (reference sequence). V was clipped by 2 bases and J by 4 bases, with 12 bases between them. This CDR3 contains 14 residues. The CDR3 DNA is TGTGCCAGCAGCTTAAGGGTGAAGAGCACTGAAGCTTTCTTT. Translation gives CASSLRVKSTEAFF.

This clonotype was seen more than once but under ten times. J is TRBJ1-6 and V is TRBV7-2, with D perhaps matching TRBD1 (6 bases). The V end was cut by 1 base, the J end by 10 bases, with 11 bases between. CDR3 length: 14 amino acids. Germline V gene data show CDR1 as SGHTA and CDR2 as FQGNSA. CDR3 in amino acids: CASSLGGGRSPLHF. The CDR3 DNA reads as TGTGCCAGCAGCTTAGGAGGGGGTAGGTCACCCCTCCACTTT.

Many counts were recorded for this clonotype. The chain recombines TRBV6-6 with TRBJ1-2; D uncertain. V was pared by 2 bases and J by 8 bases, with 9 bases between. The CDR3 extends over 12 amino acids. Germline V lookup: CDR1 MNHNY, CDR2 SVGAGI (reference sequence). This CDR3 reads CASSYPGEGYTF. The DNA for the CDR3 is TGTGCCAGCAGTTACCCGGGCGAAGGCTACACCTTC.

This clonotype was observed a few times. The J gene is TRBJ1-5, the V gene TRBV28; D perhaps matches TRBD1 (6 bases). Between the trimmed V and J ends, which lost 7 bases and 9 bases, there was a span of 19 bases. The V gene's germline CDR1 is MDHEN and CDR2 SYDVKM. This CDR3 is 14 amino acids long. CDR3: CASTPGGGSRPQHF. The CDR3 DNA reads TGTGCCAGCACCCCTGGGGGGGGCTCGAGGCCCCAGCATTTT.

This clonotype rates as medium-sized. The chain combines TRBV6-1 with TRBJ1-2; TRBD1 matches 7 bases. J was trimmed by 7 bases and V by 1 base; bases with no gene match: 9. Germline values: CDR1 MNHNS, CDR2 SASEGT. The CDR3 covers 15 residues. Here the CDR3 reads CASSEDRGWGGGYTF. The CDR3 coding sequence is TGTGCCAGCAGTGAAGACAGGGGCTGGGGGGGTGGCTACACCTTC.

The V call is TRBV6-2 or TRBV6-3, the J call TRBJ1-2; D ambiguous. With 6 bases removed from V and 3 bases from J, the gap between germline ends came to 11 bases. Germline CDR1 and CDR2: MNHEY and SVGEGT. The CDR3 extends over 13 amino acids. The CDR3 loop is CASRRGVYYGYTF. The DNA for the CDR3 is TGTGCCAGCAGGCGCGGGGTATACTATGGCTACACCTTC.

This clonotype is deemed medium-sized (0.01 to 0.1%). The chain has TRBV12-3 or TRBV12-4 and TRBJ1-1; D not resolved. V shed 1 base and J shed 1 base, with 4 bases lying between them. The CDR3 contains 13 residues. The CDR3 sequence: CASSLESNTEAFF. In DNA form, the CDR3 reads TGTGCCAGCAGTTTAGAGTCGAACACTGAAGCTTTCTTT.

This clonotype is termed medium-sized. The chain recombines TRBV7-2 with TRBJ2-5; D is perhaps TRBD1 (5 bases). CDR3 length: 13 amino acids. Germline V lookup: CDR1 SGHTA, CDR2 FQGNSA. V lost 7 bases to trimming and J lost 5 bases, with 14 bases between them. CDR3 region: CASKGSGAETQYF. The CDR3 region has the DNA TGTGCCAGCAAGGGATCTGGGGCGGAGACCCAGTACTTC.

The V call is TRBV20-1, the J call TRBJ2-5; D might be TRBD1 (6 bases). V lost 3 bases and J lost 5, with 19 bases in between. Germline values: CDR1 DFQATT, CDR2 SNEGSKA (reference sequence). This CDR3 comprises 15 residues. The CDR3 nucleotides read TGCAGTGCTAGGGTGGCCTCAGGGGCGCGGGAGACCCAGTACTTC. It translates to CSARVASGARETQYF.

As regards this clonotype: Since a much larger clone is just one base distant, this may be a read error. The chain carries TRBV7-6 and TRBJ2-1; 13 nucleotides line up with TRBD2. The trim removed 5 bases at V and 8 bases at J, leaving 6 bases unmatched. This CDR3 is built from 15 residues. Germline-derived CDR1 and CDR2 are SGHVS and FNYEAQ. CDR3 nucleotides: TGTGCCAGCAGCCGCAGGACTAGCGGGAGTCATGAGCAGTTCTTC. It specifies CASSRRTSGSHEQFF.

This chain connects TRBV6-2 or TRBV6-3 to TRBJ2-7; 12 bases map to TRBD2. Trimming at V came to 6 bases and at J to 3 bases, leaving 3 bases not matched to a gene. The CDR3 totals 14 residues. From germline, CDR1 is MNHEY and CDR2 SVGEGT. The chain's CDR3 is CASRRTSGNYEQYF. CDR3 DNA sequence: TGTGCCAGCAGAAGGACTAGCGGGAACTACGAGCAGTACTTC.

CDR3 amino acids: CASNGQGSNEQYF. CDR3 bases: TGTGCCAGCAATGGACAGGGAAGTAACGAGCAGTACTTC. The V gene is TRBV2, the J gene TRBJ2-7, with TRBD1 matching 8 bases. This CDR3 is built from 13 residues. The junction had 7 bases not matched to a gene; V was cut back by 7 bases and J by 5 bases. Germline CDR1 is SNHLY and CDR2 is FYNNEI.

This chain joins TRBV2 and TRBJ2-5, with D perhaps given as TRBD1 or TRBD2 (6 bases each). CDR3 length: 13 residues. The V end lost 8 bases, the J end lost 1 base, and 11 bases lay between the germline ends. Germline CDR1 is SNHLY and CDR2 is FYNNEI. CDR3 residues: CASGGGVQETQYF. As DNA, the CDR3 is TGTGCCAGCGGGGGCGGGGTCCAAGAGACCCAGTACTTC.

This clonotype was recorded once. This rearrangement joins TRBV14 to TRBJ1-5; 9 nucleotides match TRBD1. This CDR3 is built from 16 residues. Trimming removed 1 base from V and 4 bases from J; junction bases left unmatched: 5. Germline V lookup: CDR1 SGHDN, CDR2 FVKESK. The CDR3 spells CASSQGGQGWNQPQHF. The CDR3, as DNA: TGTGCCAGCAGCCAAGGGGGACAGGGTTGGAATCAGCCCCAGCATTTT.

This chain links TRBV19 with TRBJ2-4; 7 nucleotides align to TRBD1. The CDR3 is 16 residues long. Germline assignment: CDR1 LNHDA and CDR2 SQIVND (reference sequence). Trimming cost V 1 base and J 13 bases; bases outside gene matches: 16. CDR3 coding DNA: TGTGCCAGTAGTATAGCGGGACAGCTTAGCACAGATACGCAGTACTTC. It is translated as CASSIAGQLSTDTQYF. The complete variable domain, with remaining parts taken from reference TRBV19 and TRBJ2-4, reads DGGITQSPKYLFRKEGQNVTLSCEQNLNHDAMYWYRQDPGQGLRLIYYSQIVNDFQKGDIAEGYSVSREKKESFPLTVTSAQKNPTAFYLCASSIAGQLSTDTQYFGAGTRLSVL.

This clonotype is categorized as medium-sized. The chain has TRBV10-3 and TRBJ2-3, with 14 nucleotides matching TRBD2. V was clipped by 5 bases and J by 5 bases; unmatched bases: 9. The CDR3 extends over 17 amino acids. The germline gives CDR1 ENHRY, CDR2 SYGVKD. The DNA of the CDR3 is TGTGCCATCAGTCCCAGACTAGCGGGAGGGCCGGAAGATACGCAGTATTTT. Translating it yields CAISPRLAGGPEDTQYF.

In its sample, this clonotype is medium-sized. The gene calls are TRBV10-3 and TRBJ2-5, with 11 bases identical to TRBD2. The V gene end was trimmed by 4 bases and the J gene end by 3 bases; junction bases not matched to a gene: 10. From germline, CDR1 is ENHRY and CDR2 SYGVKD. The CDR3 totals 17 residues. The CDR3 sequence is CAISGPPTSGREETQYF. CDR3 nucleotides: TGTGCCATCAGTGGCCCTCCCACTAGCGGGAGAGAAGAGACCCAGTACTTC.

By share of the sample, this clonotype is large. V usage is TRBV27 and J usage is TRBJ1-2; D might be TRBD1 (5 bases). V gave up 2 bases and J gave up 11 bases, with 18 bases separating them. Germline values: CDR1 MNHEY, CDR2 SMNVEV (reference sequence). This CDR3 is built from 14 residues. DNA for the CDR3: TGTGCCAGCAGTTTAGCCGGGACCACCCTGGGGTACACCTTC. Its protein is CASSLAGTTLGYTF.

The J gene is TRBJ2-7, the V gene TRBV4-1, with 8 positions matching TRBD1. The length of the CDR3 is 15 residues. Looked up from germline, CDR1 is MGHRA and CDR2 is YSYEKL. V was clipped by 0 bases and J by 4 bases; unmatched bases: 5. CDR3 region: CASSQEEGQVYEQYF. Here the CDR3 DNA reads TGCGCCAGCAGCCAAGAGGAGGGACAGGTTTACGAGCAGTACTTC.

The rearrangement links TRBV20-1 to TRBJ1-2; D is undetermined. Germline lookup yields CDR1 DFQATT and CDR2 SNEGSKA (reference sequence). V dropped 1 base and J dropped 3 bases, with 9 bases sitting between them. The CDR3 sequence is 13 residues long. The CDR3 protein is CSARVVTYYGYTF. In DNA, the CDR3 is TGCAGTGCTAGAGTCGTGACATACTATGGCTACACCTTC.

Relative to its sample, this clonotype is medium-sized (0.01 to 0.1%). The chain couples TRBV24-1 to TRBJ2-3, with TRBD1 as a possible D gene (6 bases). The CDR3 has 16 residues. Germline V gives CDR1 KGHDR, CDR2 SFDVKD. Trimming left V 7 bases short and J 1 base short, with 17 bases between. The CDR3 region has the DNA TGTGCCACCAGCAGGGCCGCTGGGACACGCACAGATACGCAGTATTTT. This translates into CATSRAAGTRTDTQYF.

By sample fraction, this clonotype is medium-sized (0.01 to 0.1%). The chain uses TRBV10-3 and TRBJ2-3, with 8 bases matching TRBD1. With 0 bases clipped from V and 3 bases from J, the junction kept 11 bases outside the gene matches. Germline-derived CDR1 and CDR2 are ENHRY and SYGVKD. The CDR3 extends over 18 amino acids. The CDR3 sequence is CAISESSQGAERTDTQYF. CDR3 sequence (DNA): TGTGCCATCAGTGAGTCATCGCAGGGGGCGGAACGGACAGATACGCAGTATTTT.

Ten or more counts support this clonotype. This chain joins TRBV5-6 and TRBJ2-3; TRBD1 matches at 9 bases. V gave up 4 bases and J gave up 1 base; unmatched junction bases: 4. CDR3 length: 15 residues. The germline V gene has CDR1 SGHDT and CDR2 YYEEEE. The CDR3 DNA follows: TGTGCCAGCAGCAGATGGGACAGGGGCACAGATACGCAGTATTTT. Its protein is CASSRWDRGTDTQYF.